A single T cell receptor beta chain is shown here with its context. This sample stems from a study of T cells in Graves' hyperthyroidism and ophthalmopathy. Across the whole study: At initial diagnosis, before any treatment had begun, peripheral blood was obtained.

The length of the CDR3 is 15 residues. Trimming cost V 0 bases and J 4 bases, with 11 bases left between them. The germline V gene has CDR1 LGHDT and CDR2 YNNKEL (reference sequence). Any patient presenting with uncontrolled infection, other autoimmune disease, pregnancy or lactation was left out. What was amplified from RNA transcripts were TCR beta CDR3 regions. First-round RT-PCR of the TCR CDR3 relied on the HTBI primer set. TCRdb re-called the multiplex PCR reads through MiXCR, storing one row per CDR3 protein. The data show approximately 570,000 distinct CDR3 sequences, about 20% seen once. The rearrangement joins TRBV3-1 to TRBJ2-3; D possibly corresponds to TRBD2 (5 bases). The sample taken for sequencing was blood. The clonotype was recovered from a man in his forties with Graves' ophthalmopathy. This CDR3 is CASSQDGMGSDTQYF. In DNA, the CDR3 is TGTGCCAGCAGCCAAGACGGGATGGGTTCAGATACGCAGTATTTT.